The 15 T cell receptor beta chains reported below all come from one sample, sequenced in a study of blood T cell repertoires in COVID-19. The assay was immunoSEQ multiplex PCR, and TCRdb's table has in-frame clones only and misses some. The sample shows about 100,000 clones, 65% to 90% of them seen only once. Source material: peripheral blood. These receptors all stem from a man older than 75 with acute or convalescent COVID-19.

The genes are TRBV9 and TRBJ2-1, with D unresolved. This CDR3 comprises 13 residues. Trimming cost V 0 bases and J 9 bases, with 10 bases left between them. Germline V lookup: CDR1 SGDLS, CDR2 YYNGEE. The chain's CDR3 is CASSVGPASEQFF. CDR3 DNA sequence: TGTGCCAGCAGCGTAGGCCCCGCCAGTGAGCAGTTCTTC.

J is TRBJ2-1 and V is TRBV15, with TRBD2 as a possible D gene (6 bases). This CDR3 region has 14 residues. Trimming stripped 0 bases from V and 5 bases from J, with 8 bases between. CDR1 and CDR2 (germline): LNHNV, YYDKDF (reference sequence). CDR3 protein: CATSRDGGNNEQFF. The CDR3 DNA reads TGTGCCACCAGCAGAGATGGCGGGAACAATGAGCAGTTCTTC. Full variable domain (missing parts from reference TRBV15 and TRBJ2-1): DAMVIQNPRYQVTQFGKPVTLSCSQTLNHNVMYWYQQKSSQAPKLLFHYYDKDFNNEADTPDNFQSRRPNTSFCFLDIRSPGLGDTAMYLCATSRDGGNNEQFFGPGTRLTVL.

This clone has only one observation. The J gene is TRBJ2-5, the V gene TRBV7-2, with 8 bases lining up with TRBD2. CDR1 is SGHTA, CDR2 FQGNSA, per germline. Trimming took 1 base from V and 5 from J; bases not matched to a gene: 6. The CDR3 is 15 residues long. CDR3 sequence: CASSLVGGARETQYF. For the CDR3, the DNA is TGTGCCAGCAGCTTAGTCGGGGGGGCGCGGGAGACCCAGTACTTC.

J is TRBJ1-6 and V is TRBV7-2; 8 nucleotides agree with TRBD1. Germline CDR1 reads SGHTA; CDR2 reads FQGNSA. CDR3 length equals 15 residues. J was trimmed by 9 bases and V by 6 bases; bases with no gene match: 10. The CDR3, as DNA: TGTGCCAGCAGGTTGGGGAGGACAGGGATTTCACCCCTCCACTTT. Translated, it gives CASRLGRTGISPLHF.

This chain uses TRBV18 with TRBJ1-1; 9 bases line up with TRBD1. This CDR3 is built from 14 residues. From germline, CDR1 is KGHSH and CDR2 LQKENI. With 6 bases clipped from V and 5 bases from J, the junction kept 7 bases outside the gene matches. The CDR3 reads CASSRGTGRTEAFF. CDR3 bases: TGTGCCAGCTCCCGAGGGACAGGGCGGACTGAAGCTTTCTTT.

This rearrangement joins TRBV28 to TRBJ1-6, with TRBD1 matching over 7 bases. This CDR3 contains 17 residues. Trimming cost V 3 bases and J 0 bases; bases outside gene matches: 5. The germline CDR1 and CDR2 sequences are MDHEN and SYDVKM. CDR3 nucleotides: TGTGCCAGCAGTTTGGGACAGCGAAGCTCCTATAATTCACCCCTCCACTTT. It translates to CASSLGQRSSYNSPLHF.

The chain combines TRBV14 with TRBJ2-1, with D possibly matching TRBD2 (7 bases). The CDR3 is made up of 14 amino acids. From germline, CDR1 is SGHDN and CDR2 FVKESK. V lost 4 bases and J 8 bases, leaving 15 bases between the germline ends. The CDR3 DNA follows: TGTGCCAGCAGCCCCCCTCTAGGGGGGGATGAGCAGTTCTTC. It encodes CASSPPLGGDEQFF.

Regarding this clone: One end of the junction is discordant with germline, which a read error may explain. CDR3 bases: TGTGCTAGCAGCTCCTCACAGGGGTGGACCGGGGAGCTGTTTTTT. Residues: CASSSSQGWTGELFF. The J gene is TRBJ2-2, the V gene TRBV7-7; TRBD1 matches 7 bases. Looked up from germline, CDR1 is SSHAT and CDR2 is FNYEAQ (reference sequence). The CDR3 runs to 15 residues. The variable domain in full, completed from reference TRBV7-7 and TRBJ2-2, reads GAGVSQSPRYKVTKRGQDVTLRCDPISSHATLYWYQQALGQGPEFLTYFNYEAQPDKSGLPSDRFSAERPEGSISTLTIQRTEQRDSAMYRCASSSSQGWTGELFFGEGSRLTVL.

The rearrangement joins TRBV2 to TRBJ2-3; TRBD2 agrees at 9 bases. Germline V lookup: CDR1 SNHLY, CDR2 FYNNEI. CDR3 length equals 17 residues. The V and J ends lost 1 base and 2 bases, in that order; junction bases with no gene match: 7. The CDR3 bases are TGTGCCAGCAGTGAAGGTCCCGGACTAGCGATCACAGATACGCAGTATTTT. As protein: CASSEGPGLAITDTQYF.

This CDR3 is CASSPGLAADNEQFF. The CDR3 DNA follows: TGTGCCAGCAGCCCGGGACTAGCGGCGGACAATGAGCAGTTCTTC. This rearrangement joins TRBV25-1 to TRBJ2-1; TRBD2 agrees at 11 bases. Germline-derived CDR1 and CDR2 are MGHDK and SYGVNS. The CDR3 runs to 15 residues. J was trimmed by 5 bases and V by 6 bases; bases with no gene match: 6.

The V and J genes are TRBV24-1 and TRBJ2-2; D remains ambiguous. From germline, CDR1 is KGHDR and CDR2 SFDVKD. The V end lost 7 bases, the J end lost 8 bases, and 19 bases lay between the germline ends. The CDR3 consists of 15 residues. CDR3 sequence reads: CATRRLGSQLGELFF. The CDR3 bases are TGTGCCACCAGACGGCTGGGCTCTCAACTTGGGGAGCTGTTTTTT.

This chain uses TRBV5-4 with TRBJ2-7; a weak D match, TRBD1 (5 bases). Germline assignment: CDR1 SGHNT and CDR2 YYREEE (reference sequence). V was trimmed by 3 bases and J by 0 bases, leaving 16 bases between them. The CDR3 is 16 residues long. The CDR3, as DNA: TGTGCCAGCAGCTCCGAGGACAAACTCTCCTCCTACGAGCAGTACTTC. As protein: CASSSEDKLSSYEQYF. Combining the CDR3 with reference TRBV5-4 and TRBJ2-7 gives the whole variable domain ETGVTQSPTHLIKTRGQQVTLRCSSQSGHNTVSWYQQALGQGPQFIFQYYREEENGRGNFPPRFSGLQFPNYSSELNVNALELDDSALYLCASSSEDKLSSYEQYFGPGTRLTVT.

V is TRBV9 and J is TRBJ2-2; 9 bases match TRBD1. With 3 bases clipped from V and 3 bases from J, the junction kept 12 bases outside the gene matches. The CDR3 is 18 residues long. Germline CDR1 is SGDLS and CDR2 is YYNGEE. For the CDR3, the DNA is TGTGCCAGCAGCGGAGGGGTTGGGACAGGGATATACACCGGGGAGCTGTTTTTT. This encodes CASSGGVGTGIYTGELFF.

This rearrangement joins TRBV27 to TRBJ1-2, with a weak D call TRBD1 (6 bases). The length of the CDR3 is 15 residues. V was pared by 4 bases and J by 3 bases, with 15 bases between. The germline CDR1 and CDR2 sequences are MNHEY and SMNVEV (reference sequence). CDR3 coding DNA: TGTGCCAGCAGTTCAAGACCGACAGGAGACTATGGCTACACCTTC. Its protein is CASSSRPTGDYGYTF.

The J gene is TRBJ2-7, the V gene TRBV2; the D gene is possibly TRBD1 (5 bases). This CDR3 is 13 amino acids long. Per germline, CDR1 SNHLY and CDR2 FYNNEI. V lost 3 bases to trimming and J lost 2 bases, with 8 bases between them. The CDR3 region is CASSEVTAYEQYF. CDR3 bases: TGTGCCAGCAGTGAGGTGACAGCCTACGAGCAGTACTTC.